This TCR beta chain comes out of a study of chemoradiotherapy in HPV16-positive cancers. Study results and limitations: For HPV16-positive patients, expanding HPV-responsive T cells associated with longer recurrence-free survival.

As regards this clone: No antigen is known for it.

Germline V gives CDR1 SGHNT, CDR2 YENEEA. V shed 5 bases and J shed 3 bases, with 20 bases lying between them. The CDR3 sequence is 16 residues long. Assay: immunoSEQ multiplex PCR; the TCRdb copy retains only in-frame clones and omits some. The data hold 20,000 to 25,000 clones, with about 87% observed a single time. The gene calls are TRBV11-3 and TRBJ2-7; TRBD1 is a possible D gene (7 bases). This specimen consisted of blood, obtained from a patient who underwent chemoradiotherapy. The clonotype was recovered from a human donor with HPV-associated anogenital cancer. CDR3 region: CASSPAEGAEIYEQYF. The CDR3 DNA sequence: TGTGCCAGCAGCCCAGCGGAGGGGGCGGAAATCTACGAGCAGTACTTC.